This TCR beta chain derives from a study of shared clonotypes between healthy human individuals (TCRdb year 2020). Some background on the complete study: A few men and two women, aged 18 to 49 years, made up the cohort. Libraries were prepared and TCR repertoires were sequenced by different laboratories using diverse techniques, in order to increase sequencing depth and limit assay-specific biases. Between about 0.9 and 8.9 billion PBMCs per donor were obtained by leukapheresis. To estimate repertoire size and how much clonotype sharing occurs between individuals, the study deeply sequenced the blood TCR repertoires of roughly 5 healthy adults.

The CDR3, from cysteine to phenylalanine, totals 14 residues. CDR3 DNA only is kept here, 42 bases in frame from base 1. The V and J ends are trimmed by 4 bases and 7 bases, leaving 16 bases between them. CDR1 and CDR2 (LNHDA, SQIVND) derive from the germline V gene (reference sequence). Using the deep immunoSEQ assay, multiplex PCR amplified TCR CDR3 regions from genomic DNA. For each cell subset, the extracted genomic DNA was distributed evenly across all wells of several immunoSEQ 96-well plates, and each plate served as one replicate. For unsorted PBMC, each replicate PCR was loaded with 300 to 350 ng genomic DNA, equivalent to some 27,000 T cell genomes. Genomic DNA from unsorted PBMC was sequenced over ten immunoSEQ deep assay plates. The purified libraries were quantified using a Qubit 3.0 fluorometer, sized with a Bioanalyzer 2100, and then quantified again using the KAPA Library Quantification kit. Every immunoSEQ 96-well plate was sequenced on a dedicated single-read 150-cycle Illumina NextSeq 550 flow cell. Per the authors' processing: Because only junctional sequences without quality scores were contained in the immunoSEQ output, filtering matching that applied to full-length reads could not be performed. Sequences were annotated with PyIR, a Python wrapper for IgBLAST v1.9, and V/J genes and CDR3 were assigned using IMGT germline references. Reads with weak V/J assignments (E-value above 1e-6), missing CDR3, stop codons, out-of-frame junctions, or ambiguous translated residues were removed. V3J clonotypes were defined as sequences sharing the same inferred V gene, J gene, and CDR3 amino acid sequence. Percentage overlap between repertoires was computed as shared unique clonotypes divided by the size of the smaller repertoire. RTK rarefaction, the Chao1 estimator, and Recon v2.1 estimates of unobserved clonotypes were used to assess repertoire richness. The source is immuneACCESS, and TCRdb retained only in-frame sequences with V and J called. Part of the clones is not carried over; for the studies checked, unresolved V genes explain less than half of this, and the remainder is unexplained. V and J calls and clone size are those listed in that table; D and trimming were worked out from the DNA. In all, the sample holds about half a million clones, and approximately 78% of those were seen once. Of the sample, around 13% falls within the top ten clones.

Overall study outcomes, separate from this receptor: The small number of donors limited the genetic and exposure-history diversity represented. Sampling was restricted to blood, and TCR repertoires in tissue are likely to differ from TCR repertoires in blood. Based on pairwise subsampling, the degree of clonotype sharing among donors was expected to be affected by sequencing depth.

The donors were healthy, HIV-negative adults with no recently reported acute infections or vaccinations. Only Caucasian adults living in Nashville, Tennessee, USA were represented among the donors. For unsorted samples, roughly 81 million PBMCs were counted and genomic DNA was extracted with the QIAamp DNA Blood Mini kit. After blood collection by leukapheresis, PBMCs were isolated using Ficoll-Histopaque density gradient centrifugation and then cryopreserved in the vapor phase of liquid nitrogen. The table lists this clone with many counts. This receptor's antigen is unknown. Base qualities were left out, and no much larger clone turns up one base away.

Sequenced sample: PBMCs. This sequence was found in a woman in her thirties or forties in good health. Some clones in this sample may be carry-over from other donors' samples. The sequence is built from TRBV19 and TRBJ1-2, with the D gene not confidently named. The nucleotide sequence is TGTGCCAGTAGTACTGCGCAACGGGAGCGTGGCTACACCTTC. It codes for CASSTAQRERGYTF.